This T cell receptor (beta chain) was captured by sequencing in a study of blood T cell repertoires in COVID-19. For the study at large: Samples taken during acute and convalescent COVID-19 were collected in the United States, Italy and Spain. PBMCs, B-cell-depleted T cells, or T cells provided the cDNA or gDNA that made up the material.

Patients at the Seattle site were enrolled during active infection and followed longitudinally. As originally analysed: From reference gene primer amplification, estimates of nucleated cell counts were derived. Measured with immunoSEQ multiplex PCR; TCRdb has only the in-frame clones, and not every one. V and J calls plus clone size are reproduced from that table; the DNA served to infer D and trimming. Among 150,000 to 200,000 clones listed, under 85% were seen once. The germline CDR1 and CDR2 sequences are SGDLS and YYNGEE. Losses at the gene ends were 3 bases for V and 6 bases for J; bases not matched to a gene: 17. This CDR3 has 19 amino acids.

Sequenced material: peripheral blood. The genes are TRBV9 and TRBJ2-3; TRBD2 matches 12 bases. The receptor's source is a woman in her seventies with COVID-19, enrolled during active disease. The CDR3 region has the DNA TGTGCCAGCAGCGCGGAGGGGAGGAACGGACTAGCGGGACACGATACGCAGTATTTT. It specifies CASSAEGRNGLAGHDTQYF.